The T cell receptor (beta chain) under discussion was sequenced for a study of blood T cell repertoires in COVID-19. At the level of the study: The United States, Italy and Spain were the sources of the acute and convalescent COVID-19 samples. In each case, the material was cDNA or gDNA derived from T cells, B-cell-depleted T cells, or PBMCs.

This clone appeared a single time. From germline, CDR1 is LGHDT and CDR2 YNNKEL (reference sequence). Trimming cost V 4 bases and J 9 bases, with 22 bases left between them. This CDR3 comprises 16 residues. In the original workflow: Estimates of nucleated cell counts were drawn from the amplification of reference gene primers. This table comes from immunoSEQ multiplex PCR, and its TCRdb copy is limited to in-frame clones, with some not included. V and J calls and clone size are those listed in that table; D and trimming were worked out from the DNA. The repertoire holds about 73,000 clones, with 65% to 85% as singletons.

This receptor was identified in a human donor in a cohort sampled during active COVID-19. This chain uses TRBV3-1 (or the pseudogene TRBV3-2) with TRBJ1-3, with D perhaps TRBD1 (5 bases). The specimen sequenced was peripheral blood. Written as DNA, the CDR3 is TGTGCCAGCAGCCCACGCCCCGGGACTTCGGGGGGCACCATATATTTT. Translated, it gives CASSPRPGTSGGTIYF.